This is a list of T cell receptor beta chains from one sample in a study of cytomegalovirus exposure and HLA in healthy donors. TCRdb's table, derived via immunoSEQ multiplex PCR, lists solely in-frame clones and lacks some. The sample includes roughly 120,000 clones, around 86% seen only once; the top ten take over 4%. The source material was PBMCs. The receptors originated from a man between 18 and 29 years old in good health and CMV-seronegative. Both conserved end residues are part of each CDR3. D genes are given only for firm matches. Clone size is shown for a subset of rows, as once, few, many or a class of expanded clone.

j_call clone_size v_call d_call cdr3_aa cdr3_nt
TRBJ2-7 - TRBV2 - CASSEVSEQYF TGTGCCAGCAGTGAGGTGAGCGAGCAGTACTTC
TRBJ1-1 - TRBV9 - CASSPEGIGLNTEAFF TGTGCCAGCAGCCCCGAGGGGATCGGACTAAACACTGAAGCTTTCTTT
TRBJ2-3 - TRBV6-5 TRBD2 CASSSSHPGLAVYF TGTGCCAGCAGTTCCTCACACCCGGGACTAGCGGTCTATTTT
TRBJ2-7 few TRBV5-6 - CASSHGRDYEQYF TGTGCCAGCAGTCACGGACGGGACTACGAGCAGTACTTC
TRBJ2-1 - TRBV5-1 TRBD2 CASSGSGRSSYNEQFF TGCGCCAGCAGCGGTAGCGGGAGGAGCTCCTACAATGAGCAGTTCTTC
TRBJ2-1 - TRBV30 TRBD2 CAWSVSRTSGSVDEQFF TGTGCCTGGAGTGTCTCCCGGACTAGCGGGAGTGTAGACGAGCAGTTCTTC
TRBJ2-7 - TRBV6-1 - CASSLKYEQYF TGTGCCAGCAGTTTAAAATACGAGCAGTACTTC
TRBJ2-5 - TRBV5-6 - CASSFRRGRQETQYF TGTGCCAGCAGCTTCCGTCGCGGCAGACAAGAGACCCAGTACTTC
TRBJ1-5 - TRBV6-5 - CASSWTGNLNQPQHF TGTGCCAGCAGTTGGACCGGGAATCTCAATCAGCCCCAGCATTTT
TRBJ2-3 - TRBV5-1 TRBD2 CASSPFLAGGLVDTQYF TGCGCCAGCAGCCCATTTCTAGCGGGAGGGCTCGTGGATACGCAGTATTTT
TRBJ2-3 - TRBV27 TRBD2 CASSLAGGADTQYF TGTGCCAGCAGTCTAGCGGGAGGTGCAGATACGCAGTATTTT
TRBJ1-2 - TRBV5-1 TRBD1 CASSLMGQGIINYGYTF TGCGCCAGCAGCTTAATGGGACAGGGTATCATCAACTATGGCTACACCTTC
TRBJ2-5 once TRBV15 - CATSNTGWQETQYF TGTGCCACCAGCAACACGGGGTGGCAAGAGACCCAGTACTTC
TRBJ1-5 - TRBV19 TRBD1 CASSWDRGSNQPQHF TGTGCCAGTAGTTGGGACAGGGGAAGCAATCAGCCCCAGCATTTT
TRBJ2-1 - TRBV1 - CTSSQGGCGDEQFF TGCACCAGCAGCCAAGGAGGCTGCGGGGATGAGCAGTTCTTC
TRBJ2-5 few TRBV5-1 TRBD1 CASSLGGAVQETQYF TGCGCCAGCAGCCTAGGGGGCGCAGTCCAAGAGACCCAGTACTTC
TRBJ1-5 - TRBV9 TRBD1 CASSGGQLNQPQHF TGTGCCAGCAGCGGGGGACAGCTCAATCAGCCCCAGCATTTT
TRBJ1-4 - TRBV6-1 TRBD1 CASSDLGTGPEKLFF TGTGCCAGCAGTGATTTGGGGACAGGGCCTGAAAAACTGTTTTTT
TRBJ2-3 - TRBV6-1 - CASSRLYGEDTQYF TGTGCCAGCAGCAGACTGTACGGGGAAGATACGCAGTATTTT
TRBJ1-2 - TRBV30 - CAWSAWGPEGYTF TGTGCCTGGAGTGCATGGGGGCCTGAGGGCTACACCTTC
TRBJ1-1 - TRBV5-1 - CASSPSPDGGRAFF TGCGCCAGCAGCCCGAGCCCAGACGGGGGGCGAGCTTTCTTT
TRBJ1-5 - TRBV6-6 TRBD1 CASRGGAEPQHF TGTGCCAGCAGAGGGGGCGCGGAGCCCCAGCATTTT
TRBJ1-1 - TRBV5-4 - CASSLEDRNTEAFF TGTGCCAGCAGCTTGGAGGACAGAAACACTGAAGCTTTCTTT
TRBJ2-7 - TRBV5-1 - CASSLSGGLYEQYF TGCGCCAGCAGCTTAAGTGGGGGACTCTACGAGCAGTACTTC
TRBJ2-3 - TRBV6-1 - CASKGQGSNTQYF TGTGCCAGCAAAGGGCAGGGGAGTAATACGCAGTATTTT
TRBJ2-7 once TRBV7-9 TRBD2 CASSLTSGSDLYEQYF TGTGCCAGCAGCTTGACAAGCGGGAGTGACCTCTACGAGCAGTACTTC
TRBJ2-1 few TRBV5-1 - CASSLRDSSSYNEQFF TGCGCCAGCAGCCTAAGGGACTCCAGCTCCTACAATGAGCAGTTCTTC
TRBJ2-7 - TRBV5-1 - CASSLGSGYEQYF TGCGCCAGCAGCTTGGGTTCCGGCTACGAGCAGTACTTC